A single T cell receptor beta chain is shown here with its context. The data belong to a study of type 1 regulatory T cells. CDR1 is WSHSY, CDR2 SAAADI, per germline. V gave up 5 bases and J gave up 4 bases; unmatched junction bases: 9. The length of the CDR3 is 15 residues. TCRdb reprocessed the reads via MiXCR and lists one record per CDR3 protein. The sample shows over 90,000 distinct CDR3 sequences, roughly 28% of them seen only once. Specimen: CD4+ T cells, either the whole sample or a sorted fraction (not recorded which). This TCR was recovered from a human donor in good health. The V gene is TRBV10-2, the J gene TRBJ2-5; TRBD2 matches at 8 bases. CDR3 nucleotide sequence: TGCGCCAGCAGTACCAGCGGGAGCGGTCGAGAGACCCAGTACTTC. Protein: CASSTSGSGRETQYF.